This entry lists 15 T cell receptor beta chains sequenced from one sample in a study of blood T cell repertoires in COVID-19. Only in-frame clones appear in the TCRdb table, and some are missing; sequencing was by immunoSEQ multiplex PCR. This sample yields 70,000 or so clones, of which about 88% are seen a single time; about 9% belongs to the top ten. The sequenced sample consisted of peripheral blood. The receptors come from a human donor in a cohort sampled during active COVID-19.

This clone is a singleton in its sample. J is TRBJ2-7 and V is TRBV9; TRBD2 matches at 8 bases. The germline CDR1 and CDR2 sequences are SGDLS and YYNGEE. CDR3 length: 16 residues. After removal of 2 bases from V and 0 bases from J, the junction contained 7 bases not matched to a gene. CDR3 protein: CASSVGVAGYSYEQYF. The CDR3 DNA reads as TGTGCCAGCAGCGTTGGCGTAGCGGGATACTCCTACGAGCAGTACTTC. Supplemented by reference TRBV9 and TRBJ2-7, the full variable domain reads DSGVTQTPKHLITATGQRVTLRCSPRSGDLSVYWYQQSLDQGLQFLIQYYNGEERAKGNILERFSAQQFPDLHSELNLSSLELGDSALYFCASSVGVAGYSYEQYFGPGTRLTVT.

This chain links TRBV25-1 with TRBJ1-6, with D possibly matching TRBD1 (5 bases). Trimming removed 3 bases from V and 8 bases from J, with 14 bases in between. Germline lookup yields CDR1 MGHDK and CDR2 SYGVNS. CDR3 length: 15 amino acids. Here the CDR3 DNA reads TGTGCCAGCAGTGACCGACAGACCTTCTATTCACCCCTCCACTTT. This encodes CASSDRQTFYSPLHF. Full variable domain (outside the CDR3, taken from reference TRBV25-1 and TRBJ1-6): EADIYQTPRYLVIGTGKKITLECSQTMGHDKMYWYQQDPGMELHLIHYSYGVNSTEKGDLSSESTVSRIRTEHFPLTLESARPSHTSQYLCASSDRQTFYSPLHFGNGTRLTVT.

The chain carries TRBV6-1 and TRBJ1-2; no firm D call. In germline, CDR1 is MNHNS, CDR2 SASEGT. V lost 2 bases, J lost 6 bases, and 10 bases lay in between. This CDR3 contains 13 residues. CDR3: CASSESGRDGYTF. CDR3 in DNA: TGTGCCAGCAGTGAATCCGGGAGGGATGGCTACACCTTC.

J is TRBJ2-7 and V is TRBV9; D is undetermined. The CDR3 has 13 residues. Germline CDR1 is SGDLS and CDR2 is YYNGEE. Trimming removed 3 bases from V and 0 bases from J, with 7 bases in between. CDR3 DNA: TGTGCCAGCAGCGAGCCAAGCTCCTACGAGCAGTACTTC. It specifies CASSEPSSYEQYF.

The V call is TRBV9, the J call TRBJ2-1; a weak D match, TRBD2 (6 bases). V was pared by 1 base and J by 4 bases, with 12 bases between. Germline-derived CDR1 and CDR2 are SGDLS and YYNGEE. There are 15 residues in the CDR3. The CDR3 sequence is CASSVQRESYNEQFF. The DNA for the CDR3 is TGTGCCAGCAGCGTACAACGGGAGTCTTACAATGAGCAGTTCTTC.

The V gene is TRBV30, the J gene TRBJ2-2; 8 nucleotides agree with TRBD2. The CDR3 spans 16 residues. The germline V gene has CDR1 GTSNPN and CDR2 SVGIG (reference sequence). With V trimmed by 5 bases and J by 0 bases, 8 bases remained unmatched. The CDR3 loop reads CAWGGKAGANTGELFF. DNA of the CDR3: TGTGCCTGGGGGGGGAAAGCGGGAGCGAACACCGGGGAGCTGTTTTTT.

The chain is built from TRBV28 and TRBJ2-5; 8 bases match TRBD1. This CDR3 spans 14 amino acids. In germline, CDR1 is MDHEN, CDR2 SYDVKM. V dropped 6 bases and J dropped 7; count of bases not matched to a gene: 10. The CDR3 sequence is CASSLGDRGRTQYF. CDR3 coding DNA: TGTGCCAGCAGCTTAGGAGACAGGGGAAGGACCCAGTACTTC.

The genes are TRBV30 and TRBJ2-1; 12 nucleotides agree with TRBD2. Germline values: CDR1 GTSNPN, CDR2 SVGIG (reference sequence). This CDR3 has 16 residues. The V segment lost 0 bases and the J segment 1 base; nucleotides outside the gene matches: 1. CDR3 in amino acids: CAWSVLAGGSYNEQFF. The CDR3 nucleotides are TGTGCCTGGAGTGTACTAGCGGGAGGTTCCTACAATGAGCAGTTCTTC.

The J gene is TRBJ1-6, the V gene TRBV10-3; D perhaps matches TRBD1 (5 bases). V was cut by 0 bases and J by 6 bases, with 12 bases left in between. This CDR3 has 16 residues. The V gene's germline CDR1 is ENHRY and CDR2 SYGVKD. CDR3 protein: CAISESRGESNSPLHF. The CDR3 DNA sequence: TGTGCCATCAGTGAGTCTCGGGGGGAGTCTAATTCACCCCTCCACTTT.

This rearrangement joins TRBV11-2 to TRBJ1-6; perhaps TRBD1 as D (5 bases). The CDR3 is made up of 17 amino acids. Trimming left V 4 bases short and J 0 bases short, with 13 bases between. Looked up from germline, CDR1 is SGHAT and CDR2 is FQNNGV. Written as DNA, the CDR3 is TGTGCCAGCAGCTACAGACAGTTAAGCTCCTATAATTCACCCCTCCACTTT. This sequence encodes CASSYRQLSSYNSPLHF. Together with reference TRBV11-2 and TRBJ1-6, the CDR3 gives the full variable domain: EAGVAQSPRYKIIEKRQSVAFWCNPISGHATLYWYQQILGQGPKLLIQFQNNGVVDDSQLPKDRFSAERLKGVDSTLKIQPAKLEDSAVYLCASSYRQLSSYNSPLHFGNGTRLTVT.

V and J are TRBV10-3 and TRBJ2-5; a possible D gene is TRBD1 (7 bases). The CDR3 has 14 amino acids. V lost 6 bases and J 3 bases, leaving 14 bases between the germline ends. Germline V gene data show CDR1 as ENHRY and CDR2 as SYGVKD. For the CDR3, the DNA is TGTGCCATCAGGCAGACAGGGACTGAAGAGACCCAGTACTTC. Its protein product is CAIRQTGTEETQYF.

This clone was recorded once. This rearrangement joins TRBV20-1 to TRBJ2-3; 7 nucleotides agree with TRBD2. After removal of 3 bases from V and 7 bases from J, the junction contained 10 bases not matched to a gene. This CDR3 spans 14 amino acids. Germline V gene data show CDR1 as DFQATT and CDR2 as SNEGSKA (reference sequence). CDR3 region: CSASLAGAPNTQYF. CDR3 bases: TGCAGTGCTAGTTTGGCGGGAGCGCCGAATACGCAGTATTTT.

This rearrangement joins TRBV3-1 (or the pseudogene TRBV3-2) to TRBJ2-7; 16 bases are a match to TRBD2. The length of the CDR3 is 21 residues. CDR1 is LGHDT and CDR2 is YNNKEL in the germline V gene (reference sequence). V lost 1 base and J lost 2; bases outside the gene matches: 14. The CDR3 region has the DNA TGTGCCAGCAGCCAAGTGGGGTCCCCGGGACTAGCGGGAGGGCGTGCCTACGAGCAGTACTTC. Residues: CASSQVGSPGLAGGRAYEQYF.

V is TRBV29-1 and J is TRBJ2-3, with TRBD2 matching over 9 bases. CDR1 is SQVTM and CDR2 is ANQGSEA in the germline V gene. There are 16 residues in the CDR3. J lost 4 bases, V lost 2 bases, and 10 bases had no gene match. The CDR3 DNA is TGCAGCGTTGAAACCCCTAGCGGGAAAGAGGCAGATACGCAGTATTTT. Protein sequence: CSVETPSGKEADTQYF.

There are a few counts of this clone. This sequence joins TRBV6-5 and TRBJ1-5; TRBD1 aligns across 7 bases. Per the germline V gene, CDR1 is MNHEY and CDR2 is SVGAGI. After removal of 2 bases from V and 7 bases from J, the junction contained 8 bases not matched to a gene. CDR3 length: 15 residues. The CDR3 is CASSYRRGRDQPQHF. The CDR3 nucleotides are TGTGCCAGCAGTTACCGTAGGGGGCGCGACCAGCCCCAGCATTTT.